These T cell receptor beta chains were read from a single sample in a study of Ad26.COV2.S vaccination and SARS-CoV-2 variants. TCRdb's table, derived via immunoSEQ multiplex PCR, lists solely in-frame clones and lacks some. This table holds about 450,000 clones, 89% found once. The sequenced sample was peripheral blood, obtained in a trial of Ad26.COV2.S vaccine versus placebo. These TCRs come from a person aged 18-60 years who received the Ad26.COV2.S COVID-19 vaccine or a placebo. CDR3s include the opening cysteine and the closing phenylalanine or tryptophan. The D gene is left open where the match is weak. Not every row has a clone size; where given, it reads once, few, many or a size class.

clone_size j_call v_call d_call cdr3_nt cdr3_aa
. TRBJ2-3 TRBV6-1 . TGTGCCAGCAGTGAAGGGACGCAAAAAGTGGCAGATACGCAGTATTTT CASSEGTQKVADTQYF
. TRBJ2-7 TRBV5-1 TRBD1 TGCGCCAGCAGACGGGACAGGGATAGGGAGCAGTACTTC CASRRDRDREQYF
. TRBJ2-1 TRBV27 . TGTGCCAGCAGGGGGGCGGGAACGAGCTCCTACAATGAGCAGTTCTTC CASRGAGTSSYNEQFF
. TRBJ2-1 TRBV2 . TGTGCCAGCAAAGTATCCGGGGGGCAGTTCTTC CASKVSGGQFF
. TRBJ2-6 TRBV24-1 . TGTGCCACCGGGGAGAGACCCACTGGGGCCAACGTCCTGACTTTC CATGERPTGANVLTF
. TRBJ2-7 TRBV7-2 . TGTGCCAGCAGCTTTTTCGGGGCCCGCGACGAGCAGTACTTC CASSFFGARDEQYF
. TRBJ2-1 TRBV28 . TGTGCCAGCAGTTTTTTGGCCTCCCCGGGACGCGGGTTCTTC CASSFLASPGRGFF
. TRBJ2-5 TRBV29-1 . TGCAGCGGGGGAGACTTCCCGGGGGAGACCCAGTACTTC CSGGDFPGETQYF
. TRBJ1-5 TRBV18 TRBD1 TGTGCCAGCTCACTACACAGGGGGGAGAAGCCCCAGCATTTT CASSLHRGEKPQHF
. TRBJ2-7 TRBV4-3 . TGCGCCAGCAGCCAAGGGGCAGGAATGGAAAGCTCCTACGAGCAGTACTTC CASSQGAGMESSYEQYF
once TRBJ1-1 TRBV12-2 . TGTGCAAGTCGCCCCTACGGGGAACGGCTTAGGAGCACTGAAGCTTTCTTT CASRPYGERLRSTEAFF
. TRBJ1-2 TRBV4-3 . TGCGCCAGCAGCCAAGATCCTTTATCGGGGGTGGACGGCTACACCTTC CASSQDPLSGVDGYTF
. TRBJ2-7 TRBV7-2 . TGTGCCAGCAGCTTGACTTTAGCCAGTAGCTACGAGCAGTACTTC CASSLTLASSYEQYF
. TRBJ1-5 TRBV10-3 . TGTGCCATCAGTGTGTCGCAGGGGAGCAATCAGCCCCAGCATTTT CAISVSQGSNQPQHF
. TRBJ1-1 TRBV5-1 . TGCGCCAGCAGCTTGGGGACGAATTACCAAGGGACTGAAGCTTTCTTT CASSLGTNYQGTEAFF
. TRBJ2-2 TRBV24-1 TRBD1 TGTGCCACCAGCTCCGGGACAGTGAACACCGGGGAGCTGTTTTTT CATSSGTVNTGELFF
. TRBJ2-1 TRBV10-3 . TGTGCCATCAGGGCCCTAGTAGAGAATGAGCAGTTCTTC CAIRALVENEQFF
. TRBJ1-1 TRBV5-1 . TGCGCCAGCAGATTTTCGGCAGGTAGGAACACTGAAGCTTTCTTT CASRFSAGRNTEAFF
. TRBJ1-1 TRBV5-1 . TGCGCCAGCAGCTTGGCAGGGGTGATGAACACTGAAGCTTTCTTT CASSLAGVMNTEAFF
. TRBJ1-1 TRBV18 . TGTGCCAGCTCTGGGAATGCCCTGGTCGGCACTGAAGCTTTCTTT CASSGNALVGTEAFF
few TRBJ1-5 TRBV2 TRBD1 TGTGCCAGCAGTGTACAGGGGTATCAGCCCCAGCATTTT CASSVQGYQPQHF
. TRBJ1-3 TRBV7-9 . TGTGCCAGCAGCACCAGGGTTACAACTGGAAACACCATATATTTT CASSTRVTTGNTIYF
. TRBJ1-6 TRBV7-3 TRBD1 TGTGCCAGCAGCGTAACAGGACAGGGAGGATCACCCCTCCACTTT CASSVTGQGGSPLHF
. TRBJ1-1 TRBV7-2 . TGTGCCAGCAGCTGGACAAGCGACACTGAAGCTTTCTTT CASSWTSDTEAFF
. TRBJ2-1 TRBV9 . TGTGCCAGCAGCGCCTCAGGGGGAGGGACTGTCTACAATGAGCAGTTCTTC CASSASGGGTVYNEQFF
. TRBJ1-5 TRBV6-6 TRBD1 TGCGCGGCCCAAGGACAGGGGGATCAGCCCCAGCATTTT CAAQGQGDQPQHF
. TRBJ2-1 TRBV7-2 . TGTGCCAGCAGCCCCTCGACTCTGTCTTATGGCAATGAGCAGTTCTTC CASSPSTLSYGNEQFF
few TRBJ1-5 TRBV28 . TGTGCCAGCAGTCTACCAGGGGCCTTCAATCAGCCCCAGCATTTT CASSLPGAFNQPQHF
. TRBJ1-5 TRBV6-6 . TGTGCCAGCACCTTCGACGGGAATCAGCCCCAGCATTTT CASTFDGNQPQHF
. TRBJ2-7 TRBV30 TRBD2 TGTGCCTGGAGTGTTCCCGGGGGGTCCTACGAGCAGTACTTC CAWSVPGGSYEQYF
. TRBJ2-5 TRBV9 . TGTGCCAGCAGCGTAGGGGGGCAATGGGAGACCCAGTACTTC CASSVGGQWETQYF
. TRBJ2-1 TRBV12-5 . TGTGCTAGTGGTTTGGTTCGGCCTAGCATTTCCTACAATGAGCAGTTCTTC CASGLVRPSISYNEQFF
. TRBJ1-1 TRBV20-1 . TGCAGTGCTAGTTGGGACATGAACACTGAAGCTTTCTTT CSASWDMNTEAFF
. TRBJ2-1 TRBV5-1 . TGCGCCAGCAGCTTGGAGACTAGCCAGGGGGGTGAGCAGTTCTTC CASSLETSQGGEQFF
. TRBJ2-2 TRBV7-9 . TGTGCCAGCAGCTCCAGGGCGAACACCGGGGAGCTGTTTTTT CASSSRANTGELFF
. TRBJ2-4 TRBV2 . TGTGCCAGCAGTGCGGAGGGGGCGAAGTACTTC CASSAEGAKYF
. TRBJ2-3 TRBV18 TRBD1 TGTGCCAGCTCACCGTTCGGCACAGGGGTAGGAGCAGATACGCAGTATTTT CASSPFGTGVGADTQYF
. TRBJ2-7 TRBV6-5 . TGTGCCAGCAGTTACTCGAATCTACCCCTCGGGGGGCAGTACTTC CASSYSNLPLGGQYF
. TRBJ2-1 TRBV6-4 . TGTGCCAGCAGTGACAGTATGGGATCGGACAATGAGCAGTTCTTC CASSDSMGSDNEQFF
once TRBJ2-7 TRBV7-9 . TGTGCCAGCAGGGCCGGGACATCAGCCTACGAGCAGTACTTC CASRAGTSAYEQYF
. TRBJ2-3 TRBV9 . TGTGCCAGCACGAGGGCGGTCACTAGCACAGATACGCAGTATTTT CASTRAVTSTDTQYF
. TRBJ1-3 TRBV5-5 . TGTGCCAGCAGCCGACAGGCGGGCAACGGAAACACCATATATTTT CASSRQAGNGNTIYF
. TRBJ1-3 TRBV7-9 . TGTGCCAGCAGCTTAGGTTTGCGTCTTAAGCCTGGAAACACCATATATTTT CASSLGLRLKPGNTIYF
. TRBJ1-6 TRBV9 . TGTGCCAGCAGCCTCGGGGTCTTGGATTCACCCCTCCACTTT CASSLGVLDSPLHF
. TRBJ1-2 TRBV6-2/TRBV6-3 . TGTGCCAGCAGTCTCAGACACGTTGGCTACACCTTC CASSLRHVGYTF
. TRBJ1-5 TRBV28 TRBD1 TGTGCCAGCAGTGGGCCCTACAGGGGAAGCCAGCCCCAGCATTTT CASSGPYRGSQPQHF
. TRBJ1-1 TRBV5-4 TRBD1 TGTGCCAGCAGAAGTGACCCGGGACAGGGAGTGCATGCTTTCTTT CASRSDPGQGVHAFF
. TRBJ1-4 TRBV5-1 TRBD1 TGCGCCAGCAGCTTGCTAGGGACAGGGCCTAATGAAAAACTGTTTTTT CASSLLGTGPNEKLFF
. TRBJ2-5 TRBV20-1 . TGCAGTGCTGAAGACCAAGAGACCCAGTACTTC CSAEDQETQYF
. TRBJ2-3 TRBV6-5 . TGTGCCAGCAGGGGCAGACTCCTGAGGGATACGCAGTATTTT CASRGRLLRDTQYF
. TRBJ1-5 TRBV7-2 . TGTGCCAGCAGCCCGGGGAGGGCTCAGCCCCAGCATTTT CASSPGRAQPQHF
. TRBJ2-2 TRBV7-2 . TGTGCCAGCAGCGCCCGAAACACCGGGGAGCTGTTTTTT CASSARNTGELFF
. TRBJ2-5 TRBV6-5 TRBD1 TGTGCCAGCAGTTACCCAGGGGGCGAGGAGACCCAGTACTTC CASSYPGGEETQYF
. TRBJ1-5 TRBV25-1 . TGTGCCAGCAGTGCCCTGATGGGGGCCCAGCATTTT CASSALMGAQHF
. TRBJ2-5 TRBV7-7 . TGTGCCAGCAGCTTTATGTTCGTCACTGGGGTAGAGACCCAGTACTTC CASSFMFVTGVETQYF